A selection of T cell receptor beta chains follows, all from one sample in a study of control samples from healthy donors and cancer patients. This table comes from immunoSEQ multiplex PCR, and its TCRdb copy is limited to in-frame clones, with some not included. The sample shows 70,000 to 85,000 clones, roughly 84% of them seen only once. Sequencing was done on a sample of PBMCs. The origin of the receptors is a man aged 60 to 75 with head and neck cancer. The CDR3 runs from the conserved cysteine through the conserved F or W. D genes are given only for firm matches. Size is omitted from some rows. Given values are once, few, many or a class for expanded clones.

CDR3 protein: CASLRSGGNEQFF
CDR3 DNA: TGTGCCAGTTTAAGGTCGGGGGGCAATGAGCAGTTCTTC
D gene: TRBD2
J gene: TRBJ2-1
clone size: few
V gene: TRBV14
CDR3 length: 13

CDR3 protein: CASSPWAAYGYTF
CDR3 DNA: TGTGCCAGCAGCCCCTGGGCTGCCTATGGCTACACCTTC
D gene: .
J gene: TRBJ1-2
clone size: .
V gene: TRBV5-6
CDR3 length: 13

CDR3 protein: CASTSTGRLAKNIQYF
CDR3 DNA: TGTGCCAGCACCTCAACGGGAAGGTTAGCCAAAAACATTCAGTACTTC
D gene: .
J gene: TRBJ2-4
clone size: once
V gene: TRBV6-4
CDR3 length: 16

CDR3 protein: CASSLSRNQPQHF
CDR3 DNA: TGTGCCAGCAGTTTATCGCGGAATCAGCCCCAGCATTTT
D gene: .
J gene: TRBJ1-5
clone size: once
V gene: TRBV27
CDR3 length: 13

CDR3 protein: CASTPDSAGETQYF
CDR3 DNA: TGTGCCAGTACCCCGGACTCAGCTGGAGAGACCCAGTACTTC
D gene: .
J gene: TRBJ2-5
clone size: .
V gene: TRBV19
CDR3 length: 14

CDR3 protein: CASSQTGLGGRETQYF
CDR3 DNA: TGTGCCAGCAGCCAAACAGGCCTGGGAGGAAGAGAGACCCAGTACTTC
D gene: .
J gene: TRBJ2-5
clone size: .
V gene: TRBV14
CDR3 length: 16

CDR3 protein: CASSLGQGLSYEQYF
CDR3 DNA: TGTGCCAGCAGTTTGGGACAGGGGCTCTCCTACGAGCAGTACTTC
D gene: TRBD1
J gene: TRBJ2-7
clone size: .
V gene: TRBV28
CDR3 length: 15

CDR3 protein: CASSIGKGAQGYQPQHF
CDR3 DNA: TGTGCCAGTAGTATCGGGAAAGGGGCGCAGGGTTATCAGCCCCAGCATTTT
D gene: .
J gene: TRBJ1-5
clone size: .
V gene: TRBV19
CDR3 length: 17

CDR3 protein: CASSFNGADTQYF
CDR3 DNA: TGTGCCAGCAGCTTTAACGGGGCAGATACGCAGTATTTT
D gene: .
J gene: TRBJ2-3
clone size: .
V gene: TRBV3-1/TRBV3-2
CDR3 length: 13

CDR3 protein: CASSPQQDGGYTF
CDR3 DNA: TGTGCCAGCTCACCACAACAGGATGGAGGCTACACCTTC
D gene: .
J gene: TRBJ1-2
clone size: .
V gene: TRBV18
CDR3 length: 13

CDR3 protein: CASSPGGYNEQFF
CDR3 DNA: TGTGCCAGCAGCCCCGGGGGCTACAATGAGCAGTTCTTC
D gene: .
J gene: TRBJ2-1
clone size: once
V gene: TRBV9
CDR3 length: 13

CDR3 protein: CASSPLQGVDQPQHF
CDR3 DNA: TGTGCCAGCTCACCTTTACAGGGGGTGGATCAACCCCAGCATTTT
D gene: TRBD1
J gene: TRBJ1-5
clone size: .
V gene: TRBV18
CDR3 length: 15

CDR3 protein: CASSEGGSNYGYTF
CDR3 DNA: TGCGCCAGCAGTGAGGGGGGGAGTAACTATGGCTACACCTTC
D gene: .
J gene: TRBJ1-2
clone size: .
V gene: TRBV10-1
CDR3 length: 14

CDR3 protein: CASSYEGPRDQPQHF
CDR3 DNA: TGTGCCAGCAGTTACGAGGGGCCCAGGGATCAGCCCCAGCATTTT
D gene: .
J gene: TRBJ1-5
clone size: .
V gene: TRBV2
CDR3 length: 15

CDR3 protein: CASRRTRLEQYF
CDR3 DNA: TGTGCCAGTCGCAGGACCCGACTGGAGCAGTACTTC
D gene: .
J gene: TRBJ2-7
clone size: .
V gene: TRBV28
CDR3 length: 12

CDR3 protein: CASSIWVGSDSVAFF
CDR3 DNA: TGTGCCAGTAGTATTTGGGTCGGGTCAGACAGTGTGGCTTTCTTT
D gene: .
J gene: TRBJ1-1
clone size: .
V gene: TRBV19
CDR3 length: 15

CDR3 protein: CASSPRDRTNEKLFF
CDR3 DNA: TGTGCCAGCAGCCCCCGGGACAGAACAAATGAAAAACTGTTTTTT
D gene: TRBD1
J gene: TRBJ1-4
clone size: .
V gene: TRBV7-6
CDR3 length: 15

CDR3 protein: CASILVDTQYF
CDR3 DNA: TGTGCCAGCATCTTAGTAGATACGCAGTATTTT
D gene: .
J gene: TRBJ2-3
clone size: .
V gene: TRBV6-5
CDR3 length: 11

CDR3 protein: CASSRGPQTGANYGYTF
CDR3 DNA: TGTGCCAGCAGTAGGGGACCACAGACAGGGGCTAACTATGGCTACACCTTC
D gene: TRBD1
J gene: TRBJ1-2
clone size: .
V gene: TRBV3-1/TRBV3-2
CDR3 length: 17

CDR3 protein: CASSLDRGWDEQYF
CDR3 DNA: TGTGCCAGCAGCTTAGATCGGGGCTGGGACGAGCAGTACTTC
D gene: .
J gene: TRBJ2-7
clone size: .
V gene: TRBV7-8
CDR3 length: 14

CDR3 protein: CATSRGQGGSGYTF
CDR3 DNA: TGTGCCACCAGCAGAGGCCAGGGAGGGTCGGGCTACACCTTC
D gene: .
J gene: TRBJ1-2
clone size: .
V gene: TRBV15
CDR3 length: 14

CDR3 protein: CASSLAGTSTDTQYF
CDR3 DNA: TGTGCCAGCAGCTTGGCCGGGACTAGCACAGATACGCAGTATTTT
D gene: .
J gene: TRBJ2-3
clone size: .
V gene: TRBV5-5
CDR3 length: 15

CDR3 protein: CASSVMGMNTEAFF
CDR3 DNA: TGTGCCAGCAGCGTAATGGGTATGAACACTGAAGCTTTCTTT
D gene: .
J gene: TRBJ1-1
clone size: .
V gene: TRBV9
CDR3 length: 14

CDR3 protein: CSVEAGGSNTEAFF
CDR3 DNA: TGCAGCGTTGAAGCTGGGGGGTCAAACACTGAAGCTTTCTTT
D gene: .
J gene: TRBJ1-1
clone size: few
V gene: TRBV29-1
CDR3 length: 14

CDR3 protein: CASGDRGRVYTF
CDR3 DNA: TGTGCCAGCGGGGACAGGGGACGAGTCTACACCTTC
D gene: TRBD1
J gene: TRBJ1-2
clone size: .
V gene: TRBV12-3/TRBV12-4
CDR3 length: 12

CDR3 protein: CASSYSGGYQETQYF
CDR3 DNA: TGTGCCAGCAGCTATAGCGGGGGGTACCAAGAGACCCAGTACTTC
D gene: TRBD2
J gene: TRBJ2-5
clone size: .
V gene: TRBV9
CDR3 length: 15

CDR3 protein: CASSFGSSYEQYF
CDR3 DNA: TGCGCCAGCAGCTTCGGCAGCTCCTACGAGCAGTACTTC
D gene: .
J gene: TRBJ2-7
clone size: once
V gene: TRBV5-1
CDR3 length: 13

CDR3 protein: CASSHSTDTQYF
CDR3 DNA: TGTGCCAGCAGTCACAGCACAGATACGCAGTATTTT
D gene: .
J gene: TRBJ2-3
clone size: once
V gene: TRBV12-3/TRBV12-4
CDR3 length: 12

CDR3 protein: CASSLVAGQLGSSGNTIYF
CDR3 DNA: TGCGCCAGCAGCTTGGTCGCGGGACAGCTAGGAAGCTCTGGAAACACCATATATTTT
D gene: TRBD1
J gene: TRBJ1-3
clone size: .
V gene: TRBV5-1
CDR3 length: 19

CDR3 protein: CASIKMGPYEQYF
CDR3 DNA: TGTGCCAGCATCAAAATGGGGCCCTACGAGCAGTACTTC
D gene: .
J gene: TRBJ2-7
clone size: .
V gene: TRBV28
CDR3 length: 13

CDR3 protein: CASSLVRTAYNEQFF
CDR3 DNA: TGTGCCAGCAGCTTGGTGAGGACAGCGTACAATGAGCAGTTCTTC
D gene: .
J gene: TRBJ2-1
clone size: .
V gene: TRBV5-4
CDR3 length: 15

CDR3 protein: CASSPGYNEQFF
CDR3 DNA: TGTGCCAGCTCACCGGGGTACAATGAGCAGTTCTTC
D gene: .
J gene: TRBJ2-1
clone size: .
V gene: TRBV18
CDR3 length: 12

CDR3 protein: CASITKGQGAVTEAFF
CDR3 DNA: TGTGCCAGCATCACCAAAGGGCAGGGGGCTGTCACTGAAGCTTTCTTT
D gene: TRBD1
J gene: TRBJ1-1
clone size: .
V gene: TRBV5-8
CDR3 length: 16

CDR3 protein: CASSDPGQGRETQYF
CDR3 DNA: TGCGCCAGCAGCGACCCGGGACAGGGGAGGGAGACCCAGTACTTC
D gene: TRBD1
J gene: TRBJ2-5
clone size: once
V gene: TRBV5-1
CDR3 length: 15

CDR3 protein: CASSLAGSLNEKLFF
CDR3 DNA: TGTGCCAGCAGCTTGGCCGGCAGCCTGAATGAAAAACTGTTTTTT
D gene: .
J gene: TRBJ1-4
clone size: .
V gene: TRBV5-8
CDR3 length: 15

CDR3 protein: CASSVSATDTQYF
CDR3 DNA: TGTGCCAGCAGCGTCTCGGCTACGGATACGCAGTATTTT
D gene: .
J gene: TRBJ2-3
clone size: few
V gene: TRBV9
CDR3 length: 13

CDR3 protein: CASSLTTQGLAKNIQYF
CDR3 DNA: TGTGCCAGCAGCCTGACCACACAGGGTCTAGCCAAAAACATTCAGTACTTC
D gene: .
J gene: TRBJ2-4
clone size: .
V gene: TRBV11-2
CDR3 length: 17

CDR3 protein: CAIRHPGQGDGTEAFF
CDR3 DNA: TGTGCCATCCGCCATCCGGGACAGGGTGATGGAACTGAAGCTTTCTTT
D gene: TRBD1
J gene: TRBJ1-1
clone size: .
V gene: TRBV6-6
CDR3 length: 16

CDR3 protein: CASRDTLRGGNQPQHF
CDR3 DNA: TGTGCCAGCAGGGACACCTTACGGGGTGGCAATCAGCCCCAGCATTTT
D gene: .
J gene: TRBJ1-5
clone size: .
V gene: TRBV27
CDR3 length: 16

CDR3 protein: CASSRNYNEQFF
CDR3 DNA: TGTGCCAGCAGCCGCAACTACAATGAGCAGTTCTTC
D gene: .
J gene: TRBJ2-1
clone size: .
V gene: TRBV7-2
CDR3 length: 12

CDR3 protein: CASSWTGVRHTEAFF
CDR3 DNA: TGTGCCAGCAGCTGGACAGGGGTTCGGCACACTGAAGCTTTCTTT
D gene: TRBD1
J gene: TRBJ1-1
clone size: .
V gene: TRBV6-6
CDR3 length: 15

CDR3 protein: CASSVGALYNEQFF
CDR3 DNA: TGTGCCAGCAGCGTGGGGGCCTTATACAATGAGCAGTTCTTC
D gene: .
J gene: TRBJ2-1
clone size: .
V gene: TRBV9
CDR3 length: 14

CDR3 protein: CASGIGAEQYF
CDR3 DNA: TGTGCCAGCGGAATAGGCGCCGAGCAGTACTTC
D gene: .
J gene: TRBJ2-7
clone size: .
V gene: TRBV6-5
CDR3 length: 11

CDR3 protein: CASSSRDSSYEQYF
CDR3 DNA: TGTGCCAGCAGTAGCAGGGACAGCTCCTACGAGCAGTACTTC
D gene: TRBD1
J gene: TRBJ2-7
clone size: .
V gene: TRBV6-6
CDR3 length: 14

CDR3 protein: CASSHLGPRREKLFF
CDR3 DNA: TGCGCCAGCAGCCATTTGGGGCCACGGCGTGAAAAACTGTTTTTT
D gene: .
J gene: TRBJ1-4
clone size: .
V gene: TRBV4-1
CDR3 length: 15

CDR3 protein: CASSELVTGANYGYTF
CDR3 DNA: TGTGCCAGCAGTGAGCTAGTGACAGGGGCTAACTATGGCTACACCTTC
D gene: TRBD1
J gene: TRBJ1-2
clone size: few
V gene: TRBV6-1
CDR3 length: 16

CDR3 protein: CASSPRGIDNTNEKLFF
CDR3 DNA: TGTGCCAGCTCACCCAGGGGTATCGATAATACTAATGAAAAACTGTTTTTT
D gene: .
J gene: TRBJ1-4
clone size: .
V gene: TRBV18
CDR3 length: 17

CDR3 protein: CASSVVWGTSGSNEQFF
CDR3 DNA: TGTGCCAGCAGCGTAGTATGGGGGACTAGCGGATCCAATGAGCAGTTCTTC
D gene: TRBD2
J gene: TRBJ2-1
clone size: .
V gene: TRBV9
CDR3 length: 17

CDR3 protein: CASSISTGPSYEQYF
CDR3 DNA: TGTGCCAGCAGTATTTCGACAGGCCCGAGTTACGAGCAGTACTTC
D gene: .
J gene: TRBJ2-7
clone size: .
V gene: TRBV27
CDR3 length: 15

CDR3 protein: CAISESWTGAYGYTF
CDR3 DNA: TGTGCCATCAGTGAGTCTTGGACAGGGGCCTATGGCTACACCTTC
D gene: TRBD1
J gene: TRBJ1-2
clone size: .
V gene: TRBV10-3
CDR3 length: 15

CDR3 protein: CASTSGTARDTIYF
CDR3 DNA: TGTGCCAGCACCTCAGGGACGGCTCGGGACACCATATATTTT
D gene: .
J gene: TRBJ1-3
clone size: .
V gene: TRBV7-8
CDR3 length: 14

CDR3 protein: CASSEVSRNTQYF
CDR3 DNA: TGTGCCAGCAGTGAGGTCTCGAGAAATACGCAGTATTTT
D gene: .
J gene: TRBJ2-3
clone size: once
V gene: TRBV6-1
CDR3 length: 13

CDR3 protein: CASSQRYSPLHF
CDR3 DNA: TGTGCCAGCAGCCAGAGGTATTCACCCCTCCACTTT
D gene: .
J gene: TRBJ1-6
clone size: .
V gene: TRBV13
CDR3 length: 12

CDR3 protein: CASSTPGGNYSYTF
CDR3 DNA: TGTGCCAGCAGCACCCCAGGGGGCAACTATAGCTACACCTTC
D gene: TRBD1
J gene: TRBJ1-2
clone size: .
V gene: TRBV3-1/TRBV3-2
CDR3 length: 14